This entry lists 15 T cell receptor beta chains sequenced from one sample in a study of patients and donors after allogeneic stem cell transplantation. TCRdb called the RT-PCR reads again in MiXCR, with one record for every CDR3 protein. This sample carries about 200,000 distinct CDR3 sequences, around 40% of them seen once, and the ten largest clones take roughly 12%. The sample was blood, either unsorted or a sorted T cell fraction (not recorded which). The receptors were gathered from a human donor who was either an allogeneic HSCT recipient or a stem cell or donor lymphocyte infusion donor (not recorded which). It is not recorded whose cells these are; they may come from a transplant donor.

The chain is built from TRBV15 and TRBJ1-6, with D possibly matching TRBD1 (5 bases). CDR1 and CDR2 (germline): LNHNV, YYDKDF (reference sequence). The V and J ends lost 0 bases and 11 bases respectively, with 17 bases between them. The CDR3 is 16 residues long. CDR3 nucleotides: TGTGCCACCAGCAGAGATCCCGCAGGGTTGGGGACACCCCTCCACTTT. Encoded protein: CATSRDPAGLGTPLHF.

The table lists this clonotype with a few counts. The chain combines TRBV28 with TRBJ2-2; unclear D gene. V was trimmed by 8 bases and J by 2 bases, leaving 9 bases between them. CDR3 size: 13 residues. The germline gives CDR1 MDHEN, CDR2 SYDVKM. Written as DNA, the CDR3 is TGTGCCAGCGAAATGGGAAACACCGGGGAGCTGTTTTTT. It specifies CASEMGNTGELFF.

The chain joins TRBV6-1 to TRBJ1-4, with D uncertain. With 7 bases removed from V and 2 bases from J, the gap between germline ends came to 11 bases. Germline lookup yields CDR1 MNHNS and CDR2 SASEGT. The CDR3 spans 14 residues. CDR3 amino acids: CASNGIGTNEKLFF. The CDR3 DNA reads TGTGCCAGCAACGGGATAGGGACTAATGAAAAACTGTTTTTT.

This chain uses TRBV4-2 with TRBJ2-7; tentative D call: TRBD2 (5 bases). V was shortened by 2 bases and J by 0 bases, with 14 bases between the two germline ends. The CDR3 is made up of 16 amino acids. Germline CDR1 is LGHNA and CDR2 is YNFKEQ. The CDR3 DNA is TGTGCCAGCAGCCAATGGACTGGACTCAGCTCCTACGAGCAGTACTTC. Translated, it gives CASSQWTGLSSYEQYF.

This clonotype was seen a handful of times. The chain carries TRBV12-3 or TRBV12-4 and TRBJ1-2; 7 nucleotides line up with TRBD1. V gave up 7 bases and J gave up 8 bases; unmatched junction bases: 10. There are 13 residues in the CDR3. This CDR3 is CASNLQGWYGYTF. The CDR3 nucleotides read TGTGCCAGCAACCTACAGGGGTGGTACGGCTACACCTTC.

This clonotype turned up a few times. CDR3 amino acids: CAIKGTKNIQYF. CDR3 coding DNA: TGTGCCATCAAGGGGACCAAAAACATTCAGTACTTC. The V and J genes are TRBV10-3 and TRBJ2-4; weak D call: TRBD1 (5 bases). CDR1 is ENHRY, CDR2 SYGVKD, per germline. V lost 7 bases and J 2 bases, leaving 6 bases between the germline ends. The length of the CDR3 is 12 residues.

Only a few counts were recorded for this clonotype. The chain links TRBV12-3 or TRBV12-4 to TRBJ2-7; no clear D. The CDR3 spans 13 residues. Trimming stripped 6 bases from V and 2 bases from J, with 11 bases between. CDR3 sequence (DNA): TGTGCCAGCAGCCCAAGAAATGCCTACGAGCAGTACTTC. This gives the protein CASSPRNAYEQYF.

This clonotype was detected only a few times. The chain carries TRBV6-6 and TRBJ1-2, with D unresolved. The germline V and J ends were trimmed by 0 bases and 1 base, with 9 bases remaining between them. Germline lookup yields CDR1 MNHNY and CDR2 SVGAGI (reference sequence). The CDR3 is 15 amino acids. Here the CDR3 DNA reads TGTGCCAGCAGTTACTCTAGGCAGCTTAACTATGGCTACACCTTC. Its translation: CASSYSRQLNYGYTF.

This clonotype was detected only once. This chain uses TRBV4-2 with TRBJ2-2; D unclear. The CDR3 runs to 11 residues. Germline values: CDR1 LGHNA, CDR2 YNFKEQ. The V end lost 6 bases, the J end lost 6 bases, and 5 bases lay between the germline ends. The CDR3 bases are TGTGCCAGCAGGTCAGCCGGGGAGCTGTTTTTT. Protein product: CASRSAGELFF.

Note on this clonotype: No conserved phenylalanine or tryptophan is present at the end of the CDR3, so a read error is the likely explanation. The gene calls are TRBV20-1 and TRBJ1-4, with D uncertain. Germline lookup yields CDR1 DFQATT and CDR2 SNEGSKA (reference sequence). This CDR3 contains 13 residues. CDR3 coding DNA: TGCAGCCCTATACGCGGAGGGAATGAAAAACTGTTTTTG. Protein product: CSPIRGGNEKLFL.

This clonotype was observed a few times. The CDR3 sequence is CSANRASNYGYTF. The CDR3, as DNA: TGCAGTGCTAATAGAGCCTCTAACTATGGCTACACCTTC. The rearrangement uses TRBV20-1 and TRBJ1-2; D not certain. CDR1 and CDR2 (germline): DFQATT, SNEGSKA (reference sequence). The CDR3 consists of 13 residues. Trimming left V 4 bases short and J 0 bases short, with 9 bases between.

This rearrangement joins TRBV12-3 or TRBV12-4 to TRBJ2-2; unclear D gene. This CDR3 region has 14 residues. Deletions cut 3 bases from V and 4 bases from J, with 9 bases between. CDR3 sequence reads: CASSFGFGTGELFF. CDR3 DNA sequence: TGTGCCAGCAGTTTTGGGTTTGGCACCGGGGAGCTGTTTTTT.

This CDR3 reads CASSLAGKDTQYF. The CDR3 region has the DNA TGTGCCAGCAGCCTGGCAGGGAAAGATACGCAGTATTTT. The V call is TRBV7-6, the J call TRBJ2-3, with D possibly TRBD1 on 5 matching bases. The V gene's germline CDR1 is SGHVS and CDR2 FNYEAQ. V dropped 5 bases and J dropped 5 bases, with 11 bases sitting between them. The CDR3 is 13 amino acids.

The V call is TRBV30, the J call TRBJ1-1; D is ambiguous. The germline V and J ends were trimmed by 3 bases and 1 base, with 6 bases remaining between them. The CDR3 length is 12 residues. Germline assignment: CDR1 GTSNPN and CDR2 SVGIG (reference sequence). The CDR3 nucleotides read TGTGCCTGGAGGACGGCGAACACTGAAGCTTTCTTT. Its protein product is CAWRTANTEAFF.

The chain carries TRBV11-2 and TRBJ1-1; tentative D call: TRBD1 (5 bases). Germline-derived CDR1 and CDR2 are SGHAT and FQNNGV. The V and J ends lost 5 bases and 2 bases respectively, with 9 bases between them. CDR3 length equals 13 residues. The CDR3 DNA sequence: TGTGCCAGCAGCACAGGCTCTAACACTGAAGCTTTCTTT. Its protein product is CASSTGSNTEAFF.